Listed below are T cell receptor beta chains from one sample, sequenced in a study of T cell changes during pregnancy in multiple sclerosis. Clones were read by immunoSEQ multiplex PCR, and TCRdb kept only the in-frame ones, dropping some. The sample contains about 62,000 clones, 80% to 90% of which appear only once. The source material was peripheral blood, sampled in the first trimester of pregnancy. All receptors derive from a female donor with multiple sclerosis, enrolled in a pregnancy study. CDR3s include the opening cysteine and the closing phenylalanine or tryptophan. Each record gives: CDR3 DNA, CDR3 protein, V gene, D gene, J gene, clone size. A D gene is named only where the DNA matches it firmly. The size of a clone is reported for some rows only, either as once, few or many, or as a class for expanded clones.

DNA: TGTGCCAGCAGCTCCGTGGGGAGACAGGGGCCCAACTATGGCTACACCTTC
CDR3: CASSSVGRQGPNYGYTF
V: TRBV11-2
D: TRBD1
J: TRBJ1-2
size: once

DNA: TGTGCCTGGGCTATTACAGGGGAGCTGGCTCAGCCCCAGCATTTT
CDR3: CAWAITGELAQPQHF
V: TRBV30
D: TRBD1
J: TRBJ1-5
size: NA

DNA: TGTGCCAGTACTCAACCGGGGGGGCCCTACGAGCAGTACTTC
CDR3: CASTQPGGPYEQYF
V: TRBV19
D: TRBD2
J: TRBJ2-7
size: NA

DNA: TGCGCCAGCAGTGAGTCGTTCAGGGGGTCTGAAGCTTTCTTT
CDR3: CASSESFRGSEAFF
V: TRBV10-1
D: TRBD1
J: TRBJ1-1
size: few

DNA: TGTGCCAGCAGCTTGTATTATAACACTGAAGCTTTCTTT
CDR3: CASSLYYNTEAFF
V: TRBV6-5
D: NA
J: TRBJ1-1
size: NA

DNA: TGTGCCAGCAGCTCTGGGACACCGACTAACTATGGCTACACCTTC
CDR3: CASSSGTPTNYGYTF
V: TRBV28
D: NA
J: TRBJ1-2
size: once

DNA: TGTGCCAGCATAGCGGGACCCACAGATACGCAGTATTTT
CDR3: CASIAGPTDTQYF
V: TRBV7-9
D: TRBD2
J: TRBJ2-3
size: NA

DNA: TGTGCCAGCAGTTTATCGTCAGCTGGAAACACCATATATTTT
CDR3: CASSLSSAGNTIYF
V: TRBV27
D: NA
J: TRBJ1-3
size: NA

DNA: TGTGCCAGCAGCCAAGACGCGGGGACAGGAGGAGGGATGAACACTGAAGCTTTCTTT
CDR3: CASSQDAGTGGGMNTEAFF
V: TRBV4-2
D: TRBD1
J: TRBJ1-1
size: once

DNA: TGTGCCAGCAGCTCTATGAACAGGGGTGGGCAGTATTTT
CDR3: CASSSMNRGGQYF
V: TRBV7-6
D: TRBD1
J: TRBJ2-3
size: few

DNA: TGTGCCAGCATCCGACAGGGCGGGGAGACCCAGTACTTC
CDR3: CASIRQGGETQYF
V: TRBV6-1
D: TRBD1
J: TRBJ2-5
size: NA

DNA: TGTGCCAGCAGCGTAGCTCTGAACACTGAAGCTTTCTTT
CDR3: CASSVALNTEAFF
V: TRBV9
D: NA
J: TRBJ1-1
size: NA

DNA: TGTGCCAGCAGCTTAGGAGAATTCAGGGTTACTGAAGCTTTCTTT
CDR3: CASSLGEFRVTEAFF
V: TRBV11-2
D: NA
J: TRBJ1-1
size: NA

DNA: TGTGCCACCAGCTCCCCCACCAGGGTTTGGACTGAAGCTTTCTTT
CDR3: CATSSPTRVWTEAFF
V: TRBV15
D: NA
J: TRBJ1-1
size: NA

DNA: TGTGCCAGCTCACGGGACAAGGGTGAACCTGAAGCTTTCTTT
CDR3: CASSRDKGEPEAFF
V: TRBV18
D: NA
J: TRBJ1-1
size: once

DNA: TGTGCCTGGAGTGTCCAGGTGCACTACACCTTC
CDR3: CAWSVQVHYTF
V: TRBV30
D: NA
J: TRBJ1-2
size: NA

DNA: TGCGCCAGTGAGCCTCGGGGGGAGAGGTACACCTTC
CDR3: CASEPRGERYTF
V: TRBV5-1
D: NA
J: TRBJ1-2
size: NA

DNA: TGTGCCAGTAGTCCCCGGACAGGGGCCCATGGCTACACCTTC
CDR3: CASSPRTGAHGYTF
V: TRBV19
D: TRBD1
J: TRBJ1-2
size: NA

DNA: TGTGCCAGCAGTGAGGGCCGGACCTACAATGAGCAGTTCTTC
CDR3: CASSEGRTYNEQFF
V: TRBV2
D: NA
J: TRBJ2-1
size: NA

DNA: TGTGCCATCAGCTGGACAGAGAATGAAAAACTGTTTTTT
CDR3: CAISWTENEKLFF
V: TRBV10-3
D: NA
J: TRBJ1-4
size: NA

DNA: TGTGCCAGCTCACCACGGGCCCCCGGGGAGCTGTTTTTT
CDR3: CASSPRAPGELFF
V: TRBV18
D: NA
J: TRBJ2-2
size: NA

DNA: TGTGCCAGTAGTGATTACGGGACAGGGGTCCCCAATCAGCCCCAGCATTTT
CDR3: CASSDYGTGVPNQPQHF
V: TRBV19
D: TRBD1
J: TRBJ1-5
size: NA

DNA: TGTGCCAGCAGCAAAGGGCCGCCGCGACTGAACACCGGGGAGCTGTTTTTT
CDR3: CASSKGPPRLNTGELFF
V: TRBV21-1
D: NA
J: TRBJ2-2
size: NA

DNA: TGCGCCAGCAGCTTGTTGACAGGGCCCTCCTCTGGAAACACCATATATTTT
CDR3: CASSLLTGPSSGNTIYF
V: TRBV5-1
D: TRBD1
J: TRBJ1-3
size: NA

DNA: TGCGCCAGCAGCTTGGGCAGGGCCCCTGAAGCTTTCTTT
CDR3: CASSLGRAPEAFF
V: TRBV5-1
D: NA
J: TRBJ1-1
size: NA

DNA: TGTGCCAGCAGCTTCCGGGACAGGGTGTTCAACGAGCAGTACTTC
CDR3: CASSFRDRVFNEQYF
V: TRBV11-3
D: TRBD1
J: TRBJ2-7
size: NA